The rows below give T cell receptor beta chains drawn from one sample of a study of shared clonotypes between healthy human individuals. Clones were sequenced by immunoSEQ multiplex PCR, and TCRdb holds only the in-frame ones, with some missing. The table lists more than 900,000 clones, 70% to 80% of them singletons. The specimen was memory CD4+ T cells from PBMCs. The receptors originated from a young man in good health. Some clones in this sample may be carry-over from other donors' samples. The CDR3 runs from the conserved cysteine through the conserved F or W. The D gene is left open where the match is weak. Only part of the rows carry a size: once, few, many, or a class if the clone is expanded.

d_call	v_call	j_call	clone_size	cdr3_aa	cdr3_nt
TRBD2	TRBV4-1	TRBJ2-3	many	CASSQDPGGRAADTQYF	TGCGCCAGCAGCCAAGATCCTGGGGGGAGGGCCGCAGATACGCAGTATTTT
.	TRBV28	TRBJ2-3	.	CATLLYSLPSTDTQYF	TGTGCCACCTTACTATATAGCCTACCTAGCACAGATACGCAGTATTTT
.	TRBV5-6	TRBJ2-7	.	CASSLFPYEQYF	TGTGCCAGCAGCTTATTCCCCTACGAGCAGTACTTC
.	TRBV5-4	TRBJ2-2	.	CASSLDGAGELFF	TGTGCCAGCAGCTTGGATGGGGCCGGGGAGCTGTTTTTT
TRBD2	TRBV19	TRBJ2-7	.	CASSVSGRAYEQYF	TGTGCCAGTAGTGTTAGCGGGAGGGCCTACGAGCAGTACTTC
.	TRBV5-4	TRBJ1-2	.	CASSTDYGYTF	TGTGCCAGCAGCACCGATTATGGCTACACCTTC
.	TRBV25-1	TRBJ1-3	.	CASRKENTIYF	TGTGCCAGCAGGAAAGAGAACACCATATATTTT
.	TRBV30	TRBJ1-1	.	CAWSQMNTEAFF	TGTGCCTGGAGCCAGATGAACACTGAAGCTTTCTTT
TRBD1	TRBV10-3	TRBJ2-3	.	CAISETRDSNQPQYF	TGTGCCATCAGTGAGACCCGGGACAGTAATCAGCCCCAGTATTTT
.	TRBV10-3	TRBJ2-5	.	CAISGQRQTETQYF	TGTGCCATCAGCGGACAGAGACAAACGGAGACCCAGTACTTC
TRBD1	TRBV9	TRBJ2-2	.	CASNSGTGAHTGELFF	TGTGCCAGCAACTCCGGGACAGGGGCCCACACCGGGGAGCTGTTTTTT
TRBD1	TRBV10-3	TRBJ1-4	once	CAISSSGTGGREKLFF	TGTGCCATCAGTAGCTCCGGGACAGGGGGCCGGGAAAAACTGTTTTTT
.	TRBV14	TRBJ1-2	.	CASSRGGANYGYTF	TGTGCCAGCAGCCGTGGGGGAGCTAACTATGGCTACACCTTC
.	TRBV7-9	TRBJ2-7	once	CASSLGQDAYEQYF	TGTGCCAGCAGCTTAGGACAGGATGCCTACGAGCAGTACTTC